This paragraph reports one T cell receptor (beta chain). What it binds is not known. These data are taken from a study of cytomegalovirus exposure and HLA in healthy donors. The PCR employed 60 Vbeta primers together with 13 Jbeta primers. Repertoires were generated with immunoSEQ multiplex PCR, while TCRdb's copy carries only in-frame clones and drops some. The repertoire holds 90,000 to 150,000 clones, roughly 72% seen once, with 11% in the top ten. Study-wide points: A later analysis showed that HLA-associated TCR beta chains had undergone more clonal expansion than equally common others. Associated with cytomegalovirus, according to the listing, were some 150 TCR beta chains. Follow-up analysis later connected one missense variant in DCLRE1C with trimming of TCR beta V- and J-genes.

What was sequenced was PBMCs. The clonotype was recovered from a woman in her forties or fifties in good health and CMV-seropositive.

The CDR3 nucleotides read TGTGCCAGCAGCTTATGGCCGGGGGATGGCTACACCTTC. This encodes CASSLWPGDGYTF. This chain joins TRBV7-3 and TRBJ1-2, with D possibly being TRBD1 (5 bases). Trimming cost V 2 bases and J 6 bases, with 10 bases left between them. The germline gives CDR1 SGHTA, CDR2 FQGTGA. This CDR3 comprises 13 residues.